The clone carrying this T cell receptor (beta chain) came up many times. V gave up 3 bases and J gave up 10 bases; unmatched junction bases: 6. CDR3 length: 13 residues. Germline V lookup: CDR1 MDHEN, CDR2 SYDVKM. This sample is part of a study of T cells in Graves' hyperthyroidism and ophthalmopathy. The CDR3 regions of TCR beta were amplified from RNA transcripts. Using the HTBI primer set, a first-round RT-PCR was run on the TCR CDR3. TCRdb passed the multiplex PCR reads through MiXCR, listing each CDR3 protein once. The repertoire includes some 350,000 distinct CDR3 sequences, 25% of them detected once, and more than 60% sits in the top ten. Hyperthyroidism had been newly diagnosed in patients aged 18 to 65, and its duration was under 2 months. The authors took PBMCs from over 8.5 ml fresh peripheral blood.

The material sequenced was blood. The chain combines TRBV28 with TRBJ2-1; TRBD2 matches 7 bases. This TCR came from a man aged 50 to 60 with Graves' hyperthyroidism. The CDR3 DNA is TGTGCCAGCAGTTTTCGACTAGCTTTGGAGCAGTTCTTC. This encodes CASSFRLALEQFF.